The 23 T cell receptor beta chains in this list originate from one sample, sequenced in a study of neurological immune-mediated disorders. TCRdb re-derived calls from the 5' RACE reads in MiXCR, one entry per CDR3 protein. Among under 50,000 distinct CDR3 sequences listed, about 25% were seen once. Sequenced sample: PBMCs. These receptor sequences come from a woman in her 70s in good health.

Points on this clonotype: Being one base from a much bigger clone, this may be a read error. The missing conserved phenylalanine or tryptophan at the end of this CDR3 makes a read error likely. J is TRBJ1-4 and V is TRBV7-2, with D possibly matching TRBD1 (6 bases). CDR1 is SGHTA, CDR2 FQGNSA, per germline. The CDR3 sequence is 13 residues long. V was trimmed by 2 bases and J by 6 bases, leaving 7 bases between them. In DNA form, the CDR3 reads TGTGCCAGCAGCTTACAGGGGCATGAAAAACTGTTTATT. Its protein is CASSLQGHEKLFI.

This clonotype was recorded at least ten times. This sequence joins TRBV4-1 and TRBJ2-5; D may match TRBD1 or TRBD2 (6 bases each). V was clipped by 1 base and J by 5 bases, with 20 bases between them. Germline V gene data show CDR1 as MGHRA and CDR2 as YSYEKL. The CDR3 covers 17 residues. In nucleotides, the CDR3 is TGCGCCAGCAGCCAAGGAGGGTCCGGGGGCGTCGGGGAGACCCAGTACTTC. Translating it yields CASSQGGSGGVGETQYF.

This clonotype has more than one count but fewer than ten. The chain uses TRBV6-1 and TRBJ2-5; 9 nucleotides agree with TRBD2. Germline loops: CDR1 MNHNS, CDR2 SASEGT. The CDR3 runs 15 residues. Unmatched junction bases numbered 10, after V lost 6 bases and J lost 5 bases. The CDR3 loop is CASRVASGVVETQYF. CDR3 in DNA: TGTGCCAGCAGGGTAGCTAGCGGGGTTGTGGAGACCCAGTACTTC.

This clonotype has at least ten counts. V gene TRBV20-1 combines with J gene TRBJ1-5, with 8 nucleotides matching TRBD1. The ends lost 5 bases at V and 6 bases at J; junction bases unmatched: 3. CDR3 length: 12 residues. Looked up from germline, CDR1 is DFQATT and CDR2 is SNEGSKA (reference sequence). The CDR3 DNA is TGCAGTGCTCGGGACAGGCTTCAGCCCCAGCATTTT. Its translation is CSARDRLQPQHF.

This clonotype was found many times. The chain employs TRBV11-2 and TRBJ2-1; a possible D gene is TRBD1 (6 bases). Trimming left V 7 bases short and J 7 bases short, with 17 bases between. CDR3 length: 14 residues. Germline V CDR1 and CDR2: SGHAT, FQNNGV. CDR3 sequence reads: CASTPVRGLNEQFF. The CDR3 DNA reads TGTGCCAGCACCCCCGTCAGGGGCTTGAATGAGCAGTTCTTC. The full variable domain, completed using reference TRBV11-2 and TRBJ2-1, is EAGVAQSPRYKIIEKRQSVAFWCNPISGHATLYWYQQILGQGPKLLIQFQNNGVVDDSQLPKDRFSAERLKGVDSTLKIQPAKLEDSAVYLCASTPVRGLNEQFFGPGTRLTVL.

The CDR3 nucleotides are TGTGCCAGCAGCCCTCTCCCCGGGACAAGTAACACCGGGGAGCTGTTTTTT. Its translation: CASSPLPGTSNTGELFF. This chain uses TRBV7-3 with TRBJ2-2; D may be TRBD1 (6 bases). Trimming pared 5 bases from V and 2 bases from J, leaving 18 bases between. The CDR3 is 17 residues long. The germline V gene encodes CDR1 SGHTA and CDR2 FQGTGA.

This clonotype was detected only a few times. This rearrangement joins TRBV12-3 or TRBV12-4 to TRBJ2-3; weak D call: TRBD2 (5 bases). V lost 4 bases and J 0 bases, leaving 8 bases between the germline ends. The CDR3 has 14 residues. CDR3 residues: CASSSKRSTDTQYF. In DNA form, the CDR3 reads TGTGCCAGCAGTTCTAAGCGGAGCACAGATACGCAGTATTTT.

The chain employs TRBV24-1 and TRBJ2-3; 10 positions match TRBD1. With V trimmed by 12 bases and J by 3 bases, 5 bases remained unmatched. Germline values: CDR1 KGHDR, CDR2 SFDVKD. The CDR3 length is 13 residues. CDR3 DNA: TGTGCCGCCGCGGGACAGGGGACAGATACGCAGTATTTT. It encodes CAAAGQGTDTQYF.

This chain connects TRBV5-1 to TRBJ1-2; D is unclear. The V gene's germline CDR1 is SGHRS and CDR2 YFSETQ. Trimming removed 5 bases at V and 4 bases at J, with 15 bases between. This CDR3 has 14 residues. The CDR3 here is CASSRSVELYGYTF. Written as DNA, the CDR3 is TGCGCCAGCAGTCGTTCGGTAGAGCTCTATGGCTACACCTTC.

This clonotype has a count of ten or more. The chain joins TRBV20-1 to TRBJ1-2, with 8 bases lining up with TRBD1. Losses at the gene ends were 4 bases for V and 6 bases for J; bases not matched to a gene: 4. CDR3 size: 12 residues. CDR1 and CDR2 (germline): DFQATT, SNEGSKA (reference sequence). CDR3 in amino acids: CSATQTGDGYTF. The CDR3 nucleotides are TGCAGTGCTACTCAGACAGGGGATGGCTACACCTTC.

The V call is TRBV4-3, the J call TRBJ2-7; 8 bases line up with TRBD2. The CDR3 extends over 16 amino acids. The V segment lost 2 bases and the J segment 7 bases; nucleotides outside the gene matches: 13. Germline V gene data show CDR1 as LGHNA and CDR2 as YSLEER. The CDR3 sequence is CASSQIRGGLRGEQYF. The CDR3 bases are TGCGCCAGCAGCCAAATCCGCGGGGGGCTTCGAGGGGAGCAGTACTTC.

The rearrangement uses TRBV19 and TRBJ1-1; a possible D gene is TRBD1 (6 bases). Trimming stripped 3 bases from V and 2 bases from J, with 22 bases between. The CDR3 totals 18 residues. Germline CDR1 reads LNHDA; CDR2 reads SQIVND (reference sequence). The CDR3 protein is CASSITTGTQSLNTEAFF. CDR3 bases: TGTGCCAGTAGTATCACCACCGGGACACAGTCGCTAAACACTGAAGCTTTCTTT.

In this sample, this clonotype turned up many times. V and J are TRBV5-1 and TRBJ1-1; TRBD1 might be the D (5 bases). The germline V and J ends were trimmed by 6 bases and 0 bases, with 12 bases remaining between them. The CDR3 length is 14 residues. Looked up from germline, CDR1 is SGHRS and CDR2 is YFSETQ. The CDR3 loop is CASTTGTVNTEAFF. CDR3 DNA sequence: TGCGCCAGCACCACCGGGACGGTGAACACTGAAGCTTTCTTT.

This clonotype was observed a handful of times. V is TRBV27 and J is TRBJ2-7; 10 nucleotides align to TRBD2. Looked up from germline, CDR1 is MNHEY and CDR2 is SMNVEV (reference sequence). The trim removed 5 bases at V and 5 bases at J, leaving 18 bases unmatched. The CDR3 totals 18 residues. The CDR3 protein is CASSLTLPRSGRTDEQYF. The CDR3 nucleotides are TGTGCCAGCAGTCTTACCCTTCCCCGTAGCGGGAGGACCGACGAGCAGTACTTC.

This clonotype was detected ten times or more. This sequence joins TRBV12-3 or TRBV12-4 and TRBJ2-7, with D possibly being TRBD1 (6 bases). The CDR3 consists of 13 residues. Trimming took 6 bases from V and 2 from J, leaving 11 bases between them. This CDR3 reads CASSRGLPYEQYF. The CDR3 region has the DNA TGTGCCAGCAGCAGGGGCCTTCCCTACGAGCAGTACTTC.

The chain has TRBV19 and TRBJ2-5; D is undetermined. The CDR3 runs 14 residues. V was cut by 3 bases and J by 5 bases, with 13 bases left in between. Germline V gives CDR1 LNHDA, CDR2 SQIVND (reference sequence). The CDR3 is CASSINSWTETQYF. CDR3 in DNA: TGTGCCAGTAGTATTAACTCTTGGACGGAGACCCAGTACTTC.

In this sample, this clonotype turned up many times. The rearrangement links TRBV5-1 to TRBJ1-1; 7 bases map to TRBD1. Germline V gene lookup returns CDR1 SGHRS and CDR2 YFSETQ. CDR3 length: 14 residues. The ends lost 4 bases at V and 4 bases at J; junction bases unmatched: 7. The CDR3 sequence: CASSRTTGVTEAFF. As DNA, the CDR3 is TGCGCCAGCAGCCGTACAACAGGGGTCACTGAAGCTTTCTTT.

In its sample, this clonotype was seen many times. The chain has TRBV2 and TRBJ2-1; 7 bases fit TRBD2. CDR1 and CDR2 (germline): SNHLY, FYNNEI. CDR3 length equals 15 residues. Trimming took 8 bases from V and 3 from J; bases not matched to a gene: 10. CDR3 protein: CASGASGFNYNEQFF. The CDR3 DNA sequence: TGTGCCAGCGGAGCTAGCGGTTTTAACTACAATGAGCAGTTCTTC.

This clonotype appeared many times. The V and J genes are TRBV10-3 and TRBJ2-3; tentative D call: TRBD1 (6 bases). The CDR3 is 14 residues long. Per the germline V gene, CDR1 is ENHRY and CDR2 is SYGVKD. The V end lost 6 bases, the J end lost 5 bases, and 15 bases lay between the germline ends. CDR3 loop: CAIRPAAGEDTQYF. Written as DNA, the CDR3 is TGTGCCATCAGACCTGCTGCAGGGGAAGATACGCAGTATTTT.

The V call is TRBV11-2, the J call TRBJ2-7; D is ambiguous. V dropped 2 bases and J dropped 3 bases, with 5 bases sitting between them. The CDR3 loop spans 12 amino acids. Germline V gene sequence: CDR1 SGHAT, CDR2 FQNNGV. The CDR3: CASSLSRYEQYF. The DNA of the CDR3 is TGTGCCAGCAGCTTATCACGCTACGAGCAGTACTTC. The whole variable domain, remainder taken from reference TRBV11-2 and TRBJ2-7, is EAGVAQSPRYKIIEKRQSVAFWCNPISGHATLYWYQQILGQGPKLLIQFQNNGVVDDSQLPKDRFSAERLKGVDSTLKIQPAKLEDSAVYLCASSLSRYEQYFGPGTRLTVT.

This clonotype was detected ten times or more. The gene calls are TRBV7-2 and TRBJ1-1, with D perhaps TRBD1 (6 bases). Germline V gives CDR1 SGHTA, CDR2 FQGNSA. The V gene lost 1 base and the J gene lost 1 base, with 10 bases spanning the gap. The CDR3 has 15 amino acids. CDR3 residues: CASSLERTANTEAFF. CDR3 coding DNA: TGTGCCAGCAGCTTAGAACGGACAGCGAACACTGAAGCTTTCTTT.

This clonotype came up a few times. The chain links TRBV28 to TRBJ2-1; D may be TRBD1 (7 bases). The CDR3 is made up of 17 amino acids. The V gene's germline CDR1 is MDHEN and CDR2 SYDVKM. Trimming left V 7 bases short and J 0 bases short, with 19 bases between. The CDR3 bases are TGTGCCAGCACCCAGGCGGGGACAGTAAGCTCCTACAATGAGCAGTTCTTC. Translated, it gives CASTQAGTVSSYNEQFF.

The chain uses TRBV7-3 and TRBJ2-2; D remains ambiguous. Germline-derived CDR1 and CDR2 are SGHTA and FQGTGA. V lost 1 base to trimming and J lost 7 bases, with 13 bases between them. This CDR3 contains 15 residues. The CDR3 nucleotides read TGTGCCAGCAGCTTAAACCGGGTCTCGGGCGGGGAGCTGTTTTTT. Residues: CASSLNRVSGGELFF.